Following are 10 T cell receptor beta chains from one sample sequenced in a study of regulatory T cells in long-lasting Graves disease. Time point indicated: newly diagnosed GD, antithyroid drugs for less than 3 months. With RNA extracted from PBMCs as input, the TCR library was made. Arm-PCR of CDR3 regions with iRepertoire HTBI primers generated TCR beta libraries. TCRdb re-called the multiplex PCR reads through MiXCR, storing one row per CDR3 protein. The table has roughly 360,000 distinct CDR3 sequences, over 9.5% seen once. These data were also filed under a second study, of T cells in Graves' hyperthyroidism and ophthalmopathy.

This specimen was peripheral blood mononuclear cells (PBMCs), taken at new diagnosis, from a patient treated with antithyroid drugs. The receptors come from a woman between 18 and 30 years old with Graves disease.

V usage is TRBV20-1 and J usage is TRBJ2-5, with 9 bases fitting TRBD2. Germline V lookup: CDR1 DFQATT, CDR2 SNEGSKA (reference sequence). The CDR3 spans 14 residues. V shed 5 bases and J 2 bases; nucleotides not matched to a gene: 6. The CDR3 loop reads CSAVTSGPQETQYF. CDR3 sequence (DNA): TGCAGTGCTGTTACTAGCGGGCCTCAAGAGACCCAGTACTTC.

The CDR3 sequence is CAISDSRGGVADTQYF. The CDR3 coding sequence is TGTGCCATCAGTGATTCGAGGGGGGGCGTCGCAGATACGCAGTATTTT. The V and J genes are TRBV10-3 and TRBJ2-3, with TRBD2 as a possible D gene (7 bases). Trimming pared 3 bases from V and 4 bases from J, leaving 17 bases between. The CDR3 covers 16 residues. Germline CDR1 is ENHRY and CDR2 is SYGVKD.

This clonotype occurred many times. The chain uses TRBV27 and TRBJ1-4, with 8 bases that match TRBD1. Germline CDR1 is MNHEY and CDR2 is SMNVEV (reference sequence). This CDR3 contains 14 residues. The V gene end was trimmed by 6 bases and the J gene end by 7 bases; junction bases not matched to a gene: 7. The CDR3 nucleotides are TGTGCCAGCAGACCAGGGGGCCGGGGTGAAAAACTGTTTTTT. Its translation is CASRPGGRGEKLFF.

This chain uses TRBV20-1 with TRBJ1-5, with D perhaps TRBD1 (6 bases). The V end lost 2 bases, the J end lost 11 bases, and 13 bases lay between the germline ends. Per the germline V gene, CDR1 is DFQATT and CDR2 is SNEGSKA (reference sequence). The CDR3 contains 12 residues. CDR3 protein: CSARTRDRSQHF. The CDR3 DNA reads TGCAGTGCTAGAACTCGTGACAGGTCCCAGCATTTT.

This clonotype was recorded a few times. V usage is TRBV7-6 and J usage is TRBJ2-5; D is perhaps TRBD2 (5 bases). CDR1 is SGHVS and CDR2 is FNYEAQ in the germline V gene. Trimming removed 5 bases at V and 7 bases at J, with 14 bases between. There are 13 residues in the CDR3. The CDR3 spells CASSNNPAGTQYF. CDR3 DNA: TGTGCCAGCAGCAACAACCCTGCGGGGACCCAGTACTTC.

This clonotype was seen more than once but under ten times. The V and J genes are TRBV19 and TRBJ2-1; TRBD1 agrees at 10 bases. V shed 2 bases and J 10 bases; nucleotides not matched to a gene: 8. The CDR3 contains 15 residues. The germline gives CDR1 LNHDA, CDR2 SQIVND (reference sequence). DNA for the CDR3: TGTGCCAGTAGTATATGGGGACAGGGGCTAGGGGAGCAGTTCTTC. This codes for CASSIWGQGLGEQFF.

Only a few counts were recorded for this clonotype. The chain links TRBV7-9 to TRBJ2-7; 8 bases agree with TRBD1. This CDR3 spans 16 amino acids. V gave up 5 bases and J gave up 3 bases; unmatched junction bases: 12. Germline V gives CDR1 SEHNR, CDR2 FQNEAQ (reference sequence). The CDR3 spells CASSPKTGQEGYEQYF. CDR3 nucleotides: TGTGCCAGCAGCCCTAAAACGGGACAGGAAGGCTACGAGCAGTACTTC.

The chain has TRBV7-2 and TRBJ2-7; D unclear. From germline, CDR1 is SGHTA and CDR2 FQGNSA. The V and J ends lost 1 base and 2 bases respectively, with 9 bases between them. This CDR3 is built from 14 residues. Written as DNA, the CDR3 is TGTGCCAGCAGCTTAGAAGGCAGTACCTACGAGCAGTACTTC. This gives the protein CASSLEGSTYEQYF.

The chain couples TRBV7-6 to TRBJ2-1; D gene unclear. V was cut by 5 bases and J by 4 bases, with 9 bases left in between. From germline, CDR1 is SGHVS and CDR2 FNYEAQ. The CDR3 loop spans 13 amino acids. CDR3 bases: TGTGCCAGCAGCCCGAGTCCTTACAATGAGCAGTTCTTC. Its protein product is CASSPSPYNEQFF.

This clonotype occurred a few times. The CDR3 here is CATLEGPGEQFF. The CDR3 coding sequence is TGTGCCACCCTGGAGGGCCCCGGTGAGCAGTTCTTC. This chain uses TRBV19 with TRBJ2-1; a possible D gene is TRBD2 (6 bases). V was cut by 10 bases and J by 9 bases, with 16 bases left in between. Germline assignment: CDR1 LNHDA and CDR2 SQIVND (reference sequence). This CDR3 has 12 residues.